The rows below give T cell receptor beta chains drawn from one sample of a study of cytomegalovirus exposure and HLA in healthy donors. The table came from immunoSEQ multiplex PCR; TCRdb's copy has only in-frame clones and leaves some out. The sample has approximately 160,000 clones, 82% seen once. The specimen sequenced was PBMCs. The receptor set was obtained from a male donor in good health and CMV-seronegative. Each CDR3 is given with its conserved first and last residue. D genes are given only for firm matches. Clone size is shown for a subset of rows, as once, few, many or a class of expanded clone.

NA	TRBV5-5	TRBJ1-5	NA	TGTGCCAGCAGCTCGAGACCTGACAGTCGCAATCAGCCCCAGCATTTT	CASSSRPDSRNQPQHF
NA	TRBV9	TRBJ1-1	NA	TGTGCCAGCAGCGCGGGACTGGCTGAGAACACTGAAGCTTTCTTT	CASSAGLAENTEAFF
once	TRBV27	TRBJ1-4	NA	TGTGCCAGCAGTTCCCGATCGGGGGCAACTAATGAAAAACTGTTTTTT	CASSSRSGATNEKLFF
NA	TRBV5-5	TRBJ2-3	NA	TGTGCCAGCAGCTTGCCCAGTATGTCAGATACGCAGTATTTT	CASSLPSMSDTQYF
NA	TRBV11-3	TRBJ2-2	NA	TGTGCCAGCAGCCCAGCAGAGGGCCGTATCGGGGAGCTGTTTTTT	CASSPAEGRIGELFF
once	TRBV7-9	TRBJ2-7	NA	TGTTCCAGCAGCTTAGTTCGCCTCAGGGATCCCTACGAGCAGTACTTC	CSSSLVRLRDPYEQYF
NA	TRBV6-5	TRBJ1-1	NA	TGTGCCAGCACTAAAACTCGCCTCGGTAGCACTGAAGCTTTCTTT	CASTKTRLGSTEAFF
NA	TRBV5-1	TRBJ2-2	NA	TGCGCCAGCAGCCAGAACAGGGAGCTGTTTTTT	CASSQNRELFF
NA	TRBV19	TRBJ2-5	TRBD2	TGTGCCAGTAGTATAGCTGGCCATGGAGGGAGGGTAAGGGACCAAGAGACCCAGTACTTC	CASSIAGHGGRVRDQETQYF
NA	TRBV7-3	TRBJ2-3	TRBD2	TGTGCCAGCAGCTTACGGGGACTAGCGGGAGAGGGGAGCACAGATACGCAGTATTTT	CASSLRGLAGEGSTDTQYF
NA	TRBV21-1	TRBJ2-6	NA	TGTGCCAGCAGCAAAGCTCGCCTAGCGGGAGCAATAGCTGGGGCCAACGTCCTGACTTTC	CASSKARLAGAIAGANVLTF
NA	TRBV10-2	TRBJ1-2	NA	TGCGCCAGCAGTTCTCGGGGGGGGTATAACTATGGCTACACCTTC	CASSSRGGYNYGYTF
NA	TRBV2	TRBJ1-5	NA	TGTGCCAGCAGCCGAGGGAGCAATCAGCCCCAGCATTTT	CASSRGSNQPQHF
NA	TRBV11-2	TRBJ1-2	TRBD1	TGTGCCAGCAGCTCCGGACAGGTCCGCACCTTC	CASSSGQVRTF
NA	TRBV10-2	TRBJ1-4	NA	TGCGCCAGCAGTAAAGGGCCGATTAGCGCTGAAAAACTGTTTTTT	CASSKGPISAEKLFF
NA	TRBV7-9	TRBJ1-4	TRBD1	TGTTCCAGCAGCTTGGCAGGGGGCTTTGAAAAACTGTTTTTT	CSSSLAGGFEKLFF
few	TRBV6-1	TRBJ1-6	TRBD1	TGTGCCAGCAGTTGGGACAGTGATAATTCACCCCTCCACTTT	CASSWDSDNSPLHF
NA	TRBV2	TRBJ2-7	NA	TGTGCCAGCATCCAACTTTGGGGAGCGAGAAGCGAGCAGTACTTC	CASIQLWGARSEQYF
NA	TRBV5-1	TRBJ1-1	NA	TGCGCCAGCAGCTTGGGTGGGGGAGGCACTGAAGCTTTCTTT	CASSLGGGGTEAFF
once	TRBV6-1	TRBJ1-1	TRBD1	TGTGCCAGCAGCTCGGACAGGGGCACTGAAGCTTTCTTT	CASSSDRGTEAFF
few	TRBV2	TRBJ1-2	NA	TGTGCCAGCAGTGAGTTAGACAAGGCTTTCACCTTC	CASSELDKAFTF
NA	TRBV19	TRBJ1-1	NA	TGTGCCAGTAGTAAGGACAGCCTGATGGTAGCTTTCTTT	CASSKDSLMVAFF
NA	TRBV28	TRBJ2-7	NA	TGTGCCAGCAAGAGGCATTCCTCCTACGAGCAGTACTTC	CASKRHSSYEQYF
NA	TRBV6-5	TRBJ1-1	NA	TGTGCCAGCAGTAAGACAGGTTTAACGGCTGAAGCTTTCTTT	CASSKTGLTAEAFF
NA	TRBV5-1	TRBJ2-7	TRBD1	TGCGCCAGCAGCTTGGAGTCAGGGGGTAGCTCCTGCTTC	CASSLESGGSSCF
NA	TRBV19	TRBJ1-1	NA	TGTGCCAGTAGGTGGAGTGGTGGGGCGAACACTGAAGCTTTCTTT	CASRWSGGANTEAFF
NA	TRBV6-6	TRBJ2-5	TRBD1	TGTGCCAGCAGTTACGGCGACAGGGGGGGGTTCCCAGCCCAGTACTTC	CASSYGDRGGFPAQYF
NA	TRBV5-4	TRBJ2-3	NA	TGTGCCAGCAGAGGGGCGACAGATACGCAGTATTTT	CASRGATDTQYF
NA	TRBV10-3	TRBJ2-1	TRBD2	TGTGCCATCAGTACTTCTAGCGGGGGGGATTACAATGAGCAGTTCTTC	CAISTSSGGDYNEQFF
NA	TRBV5-1	TRBJ2-3	TRBD2	TGCGCCAGCAGCCCGGGACTAGCGGGGCAAACAGATACGCAGTATTTT	CASSPGLAGQTDTQYF
NA	TRBV7-9	TRBJ2-2	NA	TGTGCCAGCAGCAGGGGTCTGTCAGCCGGGGAGCTGTTTTTT	CASSRGLSAGELFF
NA	TRBV29-1	TRBJ2-7	NA	TGCAGCGTATCGACTAGTAGGCTCTACGAGCAGTACTTC	CSVSTSRLYEQYF
NA	TRBV6-1	TRBJ1-5	NA	TGTGCCAGCAGTGAAGAACGGAATCAGCCCCAGCATTTT	CASSEERNQPQHF
NA	TRBV6-5	TRBJ2-7	TRBD1	TGTGCCAGCAGTAAGCCCGGGACAGCCGGCGAGCAGTACTTC	CASSKPGTAGEQYF
NA	TRBV7-8	TRBJ2-5	TRBD1	TGTGCCAGCAGCTTCGGACAGGGTCGGGATCAAGAGACCCAGTACTTC	CASSFGQGRDQETQYF
NA	TRBV2	TRBJ2-7	TRBD1	TGTGCCAGCAGTGGTAGAGACAGGGGGACCTACGAGCAGTACTTC	CASSGRDRGTYEQYF
NA	TRBV19	TRBJ1-6	NA	TGTGCCAGTAGTATAGTTCTCGTAGAGGGTTCGCCCCTCCACTTT	CASSIVLVEGSPLHF
NA	TRBV7-9	TRBJ2-3	TRBD2	TGTTCCAGCAGCTTATGGACTAGCGGGAGCACAGATACGCAGTATTTT	CSSSLWTSGSTDTQYF
NA	TRBV4-3	TRBJ1-4	TRBD1	TGCGCCAGCAGCCAAGACCTACAGGGGGCTAGGGAAAAACTGTTTTTT	CASSQDLQGAREKLFF
NA	TRBV7-2	TRBJ1-4	NA	TGTGCCAGCAGCTTAGGGGTCGGGAAACTGTTTTTT	CASSLGVGKLFF
NA	TRBV5-8	TRBJ1-5	NA	TGTGCCAGCAGCTTGGTGGGGGCGGGCGGCAATCAGCCCCAGCATTTT	CASSLVGAGGNQPQHF
NA	TRBV14	TRBJ1-2	NA	TGTGCCAGCAGCCAGGAAGGGGTGCGCTTTAACTATGGCTACACCTTC	CASSQEGVRFNYGYTF